The 20 T cell receptor delta chains below all came from one sample that was sequenced in a study of gamma-delta T cells after stem cell transplantation. TCRdb reran clone calling via CATT on the RT-PCR reads. Here the sample spans more than 7,000 delta-chain clones, 14% to 15% being singletons. Sequenced material: gamma-delta T cells. The source of these receptors is a human donor. It is not recorded whose cells these are; they may come from a transplant donor.

To note about this clone: A read error likely explains this, since a far larger clone differs by one base. The sample holds other DNA sequences that translate to the same CDR3. The chain is built from TRDV2 and TRDJ3; 9 bases line up with TRDD3. CDR1 is GEAIGNYY, CDR2 EKD, per germline. This CDR3 is built from 20 residues. The CDR3 nucleotides are TGTGCCTGTGACACCGGGGATACGAGGGGCAGCTCCTGGGACACACGACAGATGTTTTTC. Protein: CACDTGDTRGSSWDTRQMFF.

Here the CDR3 DNA reads TGTGCCTGTGACGCTCTACTGGGGGATACGCGGATAGTCCGACAGATGTTTTTC. Translation: CACDALLGDTRIVRQMFF. The chain joins TRDV2 to TRDJ3; TRDD3 agrees at 13 bases. After removal of 3 bases from V and 12 bases from J, the junction contained 13 bases not matched to a gene. The V gene's germline CDR1 is GEAIGNYY and CDR2 EKD. The CDR3 is 18 residues long.

This clone is medium-sized (0.01 to 0.1%). The chain is built from TRDV1 and TRDJ1, with TRDD3 matching over 8 bases. This CDR3 region has 17 residues. The ends lost 1 base at V and 10 bases at J; junction bases unmatched: 17. The V gene's germline CDR1 is TSWWSYY and CDR2 QGS. CDR3 nucleotide sequence: TGTGCTCTTGGGGAACCCAAACCTACTGGGGGGCGTTTTGGACTCATCTTT. It codes for CALGEPKPTGGRFGLIF.

This clone has a handful of counts. This rearrangement joins TRDV3 to TRDJ1; maybe TRDD3 (10 bases). From germline, CDR1 is TVYSNPD and CDR2 GDNSRS (reference sequence). This CDR3 region has 22 residues. Trimming pared 2 bases from V and 0 bases from J, leaving 37 bases between. This chain's CDR3 is CAFGLPTSGVLGDEPNTDKLIF. DNA for the CDR3: TGTGCCTTTGGCCTTCCTACCTCGGGAGTACTGGGGGATGAACCCAACACCGATAAACTCATCTTT.

V gene TRDV1 combines with J gene TRDJ1, with D possibly TRDD3 on 5 matching bases. Trimming cost V 2 bases and J 1 base, with 17 bases left between them. Germline CDR1 TSWWSYY, CDR2 QGS. The CDR3 length is 17 residues. The CDR3 DNA follows: TGTGCTCTTGGGGAATCATTCCCTCGGTGGGGCACCGATAAACTCATCTTT. Translating gives CALGESFPRWGTDKLIF.

On this clone itself: This clone may be a read error of a much larger clone one base away. V usage is TRDV2 and J usage is TRDJ3; the match to TRDD3 covers 12 bases. This CDR3 spans 18 amino acids. Germline loops: CDR1 GEAIGNYY, CDR2 EKD. After removal of 5 bases from V and 0 bases from J, the junction contained 4 bases not matched to a gene. The CDR3 region is CACGVLGDTSWDTRQMFF. The CDR3 region has the DNA TGTGCCTGTGGCGTACTGGGGGATACCTCCTGGGACACCCGACAGATGTTTTTC.

With regard to this clone: Distinct nucleotide sequences in the sample also encode this CDR3. This chain connects TRDV1 to TRDJ1; 11 bases are a match to TRDD3. This CDR3 has 23 residues. The trim removed 0 bases at V and 3 bases at J, leaving 24 bases unmatched. The germline V gene encodes CDR1 TSWWSYY and CDR2 QGS. CDR3 amino acids: CALGELWGQPTGGYYHLSDKLIF. CDR3 bases: TGTGCTCTTGGGGAACTCTGGGGCCAACCCACTGGGGGATATTATCACCTTTCCGATAAACTCATCTTT.

By proportion, this clone is medium-sized. This chain's CDR3 is CALGERGCSLPTAYWKGTDKLIF. DNA for the CDR3: TGTGCTCTTGGGGAACGAGGGTGCTCCCTTCCTACCGCGTACTGGAAAGGAACCGATAAACTCATCTTT. The J gene is TRDJ1, the V gene TRDV1, with 9 bases identical to TRDD2. Per the germline V gene, CDR1 is TSWWSYY and CDR2 is QGS. This CDR3 region has 23 residues. Trimming at V came to 1 base and at J to 2 bases, leaving 26 bases not matched to a gene.

Sample share makes this clone large. The sample contains more than one DNA sequence encoding this CDR3. The V gene is TRDV2, the J gene TRDJ2; no firm D call. Trimming cost V 3 bases and J 5 bases, with 12 bases left between them. CDR1 and CDR2 from the germline V gene are GEAIGNYY and EKD. The CDR3 spans 14 residues. In DNA form, the CDR3 reads TGTGCCTGTGACGCCTTAGGGCGAACAGCACAACTCTTCTTT. It encodes CACDALGRTAQLFF.

This clone is medium-sized in the sample. Other DNA sequences in this sample translate to the same CDR3. The chain couples TRDV2 to TRDJ1; TRDD3 matches at 9 bases. Germline-derived CDR1 and CDR2 are GEAIGNYY and EKD. The CDR3 totals 17 residues. The J segment lost 0 bases and the V segment lost 0 bases, leaving 7 bases of the junction unmatched. CDR3: CACDTTLLGDNTDKLIF. The CDR3 coding sequence is TGTGCCTGTGACACCACTCTACTGGGGGACAACACCGATAAACTCATCTTT.

This chain links TRDV1 with TRDJ1; 9 nucleotides match TRDD3. CDR1 and CDR2 (germline): TSWWSYY, QGS. The CDR3 extends over 23 amino acids. J gave up 0 bases and V 5 bases, and 28 bases lay outside the gene matches. CDR3: CALGFPPRSTGWGIFRYTDKLIF. In DNA form, the CDR3 reads TGTGCTCTTGGGTTTCCCCCCCGCTCTACGGGCTGGGGGATTTTTCGATACACCGATAAACTCATCTTT.

Relative to its sample, this clone is medium-sized. Other DNA sequences in the same sample also yield this CDR3. This chain joins TRDV2 and TRDJ3; 9 nucleotides line up with TRDD3. The CDR3 is made up of 18 amino acids. V lost 1 base and J lost 0; bases outside the gene matches: 3. The germline gives CDR1 GEAIGNYY, CDR2 EKD. In DNA form, the CDR3 reads TGTGCCTGTGACACATACTGGGGGAGCTCCTGGGACACCCGACAGATGTTTTTC. Protein: CACDTYWGSSWDTRQMFF.

The table lists this clone with a few counts. The chain links TRDV3 to TRDJ1, with 8 positions matching TRDD3. The CDR3 totals 17 residues. Germline V gives CDR1 TVYSNPD, CDR2 GDNSRS (reference sequence). After removal of 1 base from V and 1 base from J, the junction contained 14 bases not matched to a gene. The CDR3 here is CAFTFHGLGVRTDKLIF. DNA for the CDR3: TGTGCCTTTACCTTCCATGGACTGGGGGTACGCACCGATAAACTCATCTTT.

This clone turned up a few times. This may come from a read error, since a much larger clone is one base off. In the same sample, other DNA sequences code for this CDR3. The chain recombines TRDV2 with TRDJ1, with TRDD3 matching over 8 bases. Germline V gene data show CDR1 as GEAIGNYY and CDR2 as EKD. J was trimmed by 0 bases and V by 1 base; bases with no gene match: 6. The CDR3 is made up of 16 amino acids. The CDR3 DNA reads TGTGCCTGTGACACTGGGGGATTTCTGTACACCGATAAACTCATCTTT. It encodes CACDTGGFLYTDKLIF.

In this sample, this clone is medium-sized. J is TRDJ3 and V is TRDV2; 12 nucleotides line up with TRDD3. The junction had 4 bases not matched to a gene; V was cut back by 2 bases and J by 0 bases. The germline V gene has CDR1 GEAIGNYY and CDR2 EKD. The CDR3 length is 19 residues. CDR3 in amino acids: CACDNTGGYPSWDTRQMFF. The CDR3 nucleotides read TGTGCCTGTGACAATACTGGGGGATACCCCTCCTGGGACACCCGACAGATGTTTTTC.

This clone was detected only a few times. TCRdb shows a much larger clone's protein in place of this DNA's translation, and the two differ at residue 5, likely through a read error; the protein shown is translated from the DNA. V and J are TRDV2 and TRDJ1; 8 bases are a match to TRDD3. V was clipped by 5 bases and J by 3 bases; unmatched bases: 13. Germline lookup yields CDR1 GEAIGNYY and CDR2 EKD. This CDR3 region has 16 residues. This CDR3 is CACVWDLGDTSDKLIF. Here the CDR3 DNA reads TGTGCCTGTGTCTGGGACCTGGGGGACACCTCCGATAAACTCATCTTT.

Concerning this clone itself: A far larger clone is one base from this, pointing to a likely read error. The chain uses TRDV2 and TRDJ3; 9 bases agree with TRDD3. CDR1 is GEAIGNYY, CDR2 EKD, per germline. The CDR3 loop spans 20 amino acids. V lost 5 bases to trimming and J lost 0 bases; unmatched junction nucleotides: 13. In DNA, the CDR3 is TGTGCCTGTGCCTCACTATGGACTGGGGGAAGCTCCTGGGACACCCGACAGATGTTTTTC. Translating gives CACASLWTGGSSWDTRQMFF.

Only a few counts were recorded for this clone. A single base separates this from a much larger clone, so it may be a read error. The chain has TRDV2 and TRDJ3; D may be TRDD3 (6 bases). The ends were cut back, 0 bases at V and 0 bases at J, with 17 bases in the middle. The CDR3 runs to 20 residues. In germline, CDR1 is GEAIGNYY, CDR2 EKD. The CDR3 sequence is CACDTNWGVRVSWDTRQMFF. For the CDR3, the DNA is TGTGCCTGTGACACCAATTGGGGGGTACGAGTCTCCTGGGACACCCGACAGATGTTTTTC.

This clone has at least ten counts. Other DNA variants within this sample encode the same CDR3. The rearrangement joins TRDV3 to TRDJ1; no firm D call. The V end was cut by 0 bases, the J end by 4 bases, with 18 bases between. Germline V lookup: CDR1 TVYSNPD, CDR2 GDNSRS (reference sequence). The CDR3 runs 15 residues. CDR3 nucleotide sequence: TGTGCCTTTAGGACGCGGGAGTGGGAGAACGATAAACTCATCTTT. It encodes CAFRTREWENDKLIF.

The rearrangement uses TRDV1 and TRDJ1, with D possibly matching TRDD3 (5 bases). CDR3 length: 23 amino acids. Germline loops: CDR1 TSWWSYY, CDR2 QGS. The ends were cut back, 5 bases at V and 0 bases at J, with 37 bases in the middle. CDR3 sequence: CALGKRVRRPFTAASGDTDKLIF. As DNA, the CDR3 is TGTGCTCTTGGGAAGAGGGTGCGTCGGCCTTTCACGGCGGCCTCGGGGGACACCGATAAACTCATCTTT.